This TCR beta chain was captured by sequencing in a study of blood T cell repertoires in COVID-19. For the study at large: The origin of the acute and convalescent COVID-19 samples was the United States, Italy and Spain.

Researchers sorted participants into cohorts using their self-reported clinical history. CDR1 and CDR2 from the germline V gene are WNHNN and SYGVQD (reference sequence). Trimming took 8 bases from V and 4 from J; bases not matched to a gene: 11. The CDR3 is made up of 15 amino acids. TCRdb keeps only in-frame clones here, not all; method: immunoSEQ multiplex PCR. The sample carries about 440,000 clones, roughly 91% recorded once. This clonotype originated in a man younger than 35 who had recovered from COVID-19. Sequenced input: PBMCs or T cells enriched from blood (not recorded which). The V call is TRBV10-1, the J call TRBJ2-1; 7 nucleotides align to TRBD2. CDR3 in amino acids: CASLTGTIRYNEQFF. CDR3 coding DNA: TGCGCCAGCCTTACCGGGACTATCAGGTACAATGAGCAGTTCTTC.